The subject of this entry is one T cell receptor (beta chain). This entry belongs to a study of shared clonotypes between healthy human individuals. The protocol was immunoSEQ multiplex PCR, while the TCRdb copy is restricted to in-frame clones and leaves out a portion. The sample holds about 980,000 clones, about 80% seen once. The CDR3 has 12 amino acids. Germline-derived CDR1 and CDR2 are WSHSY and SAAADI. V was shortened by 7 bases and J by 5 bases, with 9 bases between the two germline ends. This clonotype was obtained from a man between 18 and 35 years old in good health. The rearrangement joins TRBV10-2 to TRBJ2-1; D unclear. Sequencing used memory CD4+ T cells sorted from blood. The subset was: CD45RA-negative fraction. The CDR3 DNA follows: TGCGCCAGCAACAGAGATAACAATGAGCAGTTCTTC. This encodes CASNRDNNEQFF.